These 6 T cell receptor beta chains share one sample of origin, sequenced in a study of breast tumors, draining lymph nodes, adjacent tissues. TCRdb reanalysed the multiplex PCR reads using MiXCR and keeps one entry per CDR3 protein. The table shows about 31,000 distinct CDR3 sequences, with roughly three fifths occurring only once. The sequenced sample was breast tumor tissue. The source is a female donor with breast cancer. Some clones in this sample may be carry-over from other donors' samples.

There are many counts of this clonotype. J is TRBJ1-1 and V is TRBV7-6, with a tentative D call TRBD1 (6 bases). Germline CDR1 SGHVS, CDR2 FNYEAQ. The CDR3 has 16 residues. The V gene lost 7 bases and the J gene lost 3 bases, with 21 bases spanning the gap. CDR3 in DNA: TGTGCCAGCACCCCTCCCACAACCCAGGGGCACACTGAAGCTTTCTTT. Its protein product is CASTPPTTQGHTEAFF.

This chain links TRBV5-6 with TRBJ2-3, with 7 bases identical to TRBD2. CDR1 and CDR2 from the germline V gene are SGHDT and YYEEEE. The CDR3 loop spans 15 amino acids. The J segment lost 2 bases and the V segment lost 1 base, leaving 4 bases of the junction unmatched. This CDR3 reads CASSLRGGITDTQYF. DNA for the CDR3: TGTGCCAGCAGCTTGCGCGGGGGTATCACAGATACGCAGTATTTT.

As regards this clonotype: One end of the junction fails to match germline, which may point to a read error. The CDR3 region has the DNA TGTGCCGGCAGCTACATCCTCTCTGGAAACACCATATATTTT. Its translation is CAGSYILSGNTIYF. The V call is TRBV2, the J call TRBJ1-3, with no clear D. Looked up from germline, CDR1 is SNHLY and CDR2 is FYNNEI. CDR3 length: 14 amino acids.

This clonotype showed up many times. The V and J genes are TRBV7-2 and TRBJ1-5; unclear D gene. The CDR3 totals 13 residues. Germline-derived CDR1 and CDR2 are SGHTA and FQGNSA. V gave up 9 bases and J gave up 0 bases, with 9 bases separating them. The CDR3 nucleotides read TGTGCCAGTGGGAGTTATAGCAATCAGCCCCAGCATTTT. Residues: CASGSYSNQPQHF.

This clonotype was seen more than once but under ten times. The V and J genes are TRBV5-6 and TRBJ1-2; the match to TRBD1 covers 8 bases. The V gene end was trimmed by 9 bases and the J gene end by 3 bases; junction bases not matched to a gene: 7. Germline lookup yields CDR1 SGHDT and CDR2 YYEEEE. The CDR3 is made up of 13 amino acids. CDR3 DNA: TGTGCCACAAATCCGACAGGGGACTATGGCTACACCTTC. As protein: CATNPTGDYGYTF.

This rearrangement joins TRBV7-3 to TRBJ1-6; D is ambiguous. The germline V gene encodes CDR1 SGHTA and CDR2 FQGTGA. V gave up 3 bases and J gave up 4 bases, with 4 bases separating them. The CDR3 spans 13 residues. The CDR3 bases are TGTGCCAGCAGCTTCCAGTATAATTCACCCCTCCACTTT. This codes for CASSFQYNSPLHF. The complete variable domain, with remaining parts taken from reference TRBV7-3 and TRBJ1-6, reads GAGVSQTPSNKVTEKGKYVELRCDPISGHTALYWYRQSLGQGPEFLIYFQGTGAADDSGLPNDRFFAVRPEGSVSTLKIQRTERGDSAVYLCASSFQYNSPLHFGNGTRLTVT.